The 17 T cell receptor beta chains given below trace back to one sample, sequenced in a study of shared clonotypes between healthy human individuals. TCRdb's copy holds only in-frame clones and misses some; the assay was immunoSEQ multiplex PCR. The sample comprises approximately 2,300,000 clones, under 95% of which are singletons, and 0.37% rests with the top ten. The specimen sequenced was naive CD4+ T cells from PBMCs. Subset given: CD45RA+ positively selected. The receptors derive from a man between 18 and 29 years old in good health. Some clones in this sample may be carry-over from other donors' samples.

J is TRBJ2-5 and V is TRBV14; 7 positions match TRBD1. The CDR3 totals 14 residues. V lost 2 bases and J lost 5; bases outside the gene matches: 5. CDR1 SGHDN and CDR2 FVKESK come from the germline V gene. The CDR3 DNA reads as TGTGCCAGCAGCCAAAAACAGGGGTGGGAGACCCAGTACTTC. It translates to CASSQKQGWETQYF.

The CDR3 region has the DNA TGTGCCATCAGTGACGATACCTACGAGCAGTACTTC. Translated: CAISDDTYEQYF. The gene calls are TRBV10-3 and TRBJ2-7; D remains ambiguous. The germline V and J ends were trimmed by 3 bases and 2 bases, with 5 bases remaining between them. The CDR3 has 12 amino acids. In germline, CDR1 is ENHRY, CDR2 SYGVKD.

The chain couples TRBV19 to TRBJ1-2; D gene unclear. The ends were cut back, 4 bases at V and 4 bases at J, with 10 bases in the middle. The CDR3 is made up of 13 amino acids. Germline CDR1 LNHDA, CDR2 SQIVND (reference sequence). CDR3: CASSTVSPYGYTF. The CDR3 DNA reads as TGTGCCAGTAGTACAGTTTCCCCCTATGGCTACACCTTC.

The CDR3 coding sequence is TGTGCCAGCGCCGGGGGACTAGGGTTCTACGAGCAGTACTTC. Protein product: CASAGGLGFYEQYF. The chain recombines TRBV7-2 with TRBJ2-7; 8 bases match TRBD2. V lost 8 bases and J lost 3; bases outside the gene matches: 9. The CDR3 covers 14 residues. Germline V gives CDR1 SGHTA, CDR2 FQGNSA.

The chain uses TRBV27 and TRBJ2-3, with TRBD2 identical over 10 bases. CDR3 size: 15 residues. The V segment lost 7 bases and the J segment 3 bases; nucleotides outside the gene matches: 7. CDR1 and CDR2 (germline): MNHEY, SMNVEV (reference sequence). As DNA, the CDR3 is TGTGCCAGCATATCCTCGGGACTAGCGACAGATACGCAGTATTTT. Translation: CASISSGLATDTQYF.

The chain uses TRBV28 and TRBJ1-1; 11 bases are shared with TRBD1. Trimming cost V 7 bases and J 3 bases; bases outside gene matches: 7. The CDR3 totals 15 residues. The V gene's germline CDR1 is MDHEN and CDR2 SYDVKM. CDR3 nucleotides: TGTGCCAGCATCGGACAGGGGGCTGGGGACACTGAAGCTTTCTTT. As protein: CASIGQGAGDTEAFF. Based on the CDR3 plus reference TRBV28 and TRBJ1-1, the full variable domain is DVKVTQSSRYLVKRTGEKVFLECVQDMDHENMFWYRQDPGLGLRLIYFSYDVKMKEKGDIPEGYSVSREKKERFSLILESASTNQTSMYLCASIGQGAGDTEAFFGQGTRLTVV.

This chain joins TRBV7-2 and TRBJ2-5; the match to TRBD1 covers 9 bases. Germline V gene sequence: CDR1 SGHTA, CDR2 FQGNSA. CDR3 length: 15 amino acids. V gave up 3 bases and J gave up 5 bases; unmatched junction bases: 7. DNA for the CDR3: TGTGCCAGCAGCTTTTTCCGACAGGGGGGGGAGACCCAGTACTTC. Translated, it gives CASSFFRQGGETQYF.

The gene calls are TRBV7-8 and TRBJ2-5; TRBD2 aligns across 10 bases. Trimming took 6 bases from V and 5 from J; bases not matched to a gene: 12. The CDR3 length is 16 residues. Germline CDR1 and CDR2: SGHVS and FQNEAQ. The CDR3 DNA reads as TGTGCCAGCAGACGGGCGGGACTAGCGCAACGGGAGACCCAGTACTTC. Its protein is CASRRAGLAQRETQYF. The full variable domain, in which reference TRBV7-8 and TRBJ2-5 provide the parts outside the CDR3, is GAGVSQSPRYKVAKRGQDVALRCDPISGHVSLFWYQQALGQGPEFLTYFQNEAQLDKSGLPSDRFFAERPEGSVSTLKIQRTQQEDSAVYLCASRRAGLAQRETQYFGPGTRLLVL.

V gene TRBV5-1 combines with J gene TRBJ2-5; D is ambiguous. The ends were cut back, 2 bases at V and 2 bases at J, with 7 bases in the middle. The germline V gene encodes CDR1 SGHRS and CDR2 YFSETQ. The CDR3 has 13 amino acids. CDR3 nucleotide sequence: TGCGCCAGCAGCTTCCCACAGCAAGAGACCCAGTACTTC. Translation gives CASSFPQQETQYF.

This chain uses TRBV6-1 with TRBJ1-2; D is ambiguous. The CDR3 is made up of 14 amino acids. CDR1 is MNHNS and CDR2 is SASEGT in the germline V gene. Trimming removed 0 bases at V and 12 bases at J, with 17 bases between. CDR3 protein: CASSEASAGSRDTF. CDR3 in DNA: TGTGCCAGCAGTGAAGCCTCGGCCGGGTCGCGGGACACCTTC.

This chain links TRBV19 with TRBJ1-2; perhaps TRBD1 as D (5 bases). CDR3 length: 15 residues. Germline assignment: CDR1 LNHDA and CDR2 SQIVND (reference sequence). The V gene lost 0 bases and the J gene lost 8 bases, with 16 bases spanning the gap. In nucleotides, the CDR3 is TGTGCCAGTAGTATAGACCCTCAGGGATTCGGCGGCTACACCTTC. It is translated as CASSIDPQGFGGYTF. Full variable domain (missing parts from reference TRBV19 and TRBJ1-2): DGGITQSPKYLFRKEGQNVTLSCEQNLNHDAMYWYRQDPGQGLRLIYYSQIVNDFQKGDIAEGYSVSREKKESFPLTVTSAQKNPTAFYLCASSIDPQGFGGYTFGSGTRLTVV.

The rearrangement joins TRBV25-1 to TRBJ2-1, with 7 positions matching TRBD2. CDR3 length: 13 amino acids. V shed 4 bases and J 3 bases; nucleotides not matched to a gene: 0. CDR1 and CDR2 (germline): MGHDK, SYGVNS. The CDR3 loop reads CASSGTSYNEQFF. As DNA, the CDR3 is TGTGCCAGCAGTGGGACTAGCTACAATGAGCAGTTCTTC.

The chain couples TRBV6-6 to TRBJ2-5; 7 bases agree with TRBD1. The CDR3 runs 13 residues. The J segment lost 1 base and the V segment lost 6 bases, leaving 2 bases of the junction unmatched. CDR1 is MNHNY and CDR2 is SVGAGI in the germline V gene (reference sequence). The CDR3 nucleotides are TGTGCCAGCAGACGGGACAGCCAAGAGACCCAGTACTTC. Translation gives CASRRDSQETQYF.

J is TRBJ1-2 and V is TRBV6-6, with 8 bases fitting TRBD1. V lost 5 bases and J lost 4; bases outside the gene matches: 6. CDR3 length equals 14 residues. Germline CDR1 is MNHNY and CDR2 is SVGAGI (reference sequence). As DNA, the CDR3 is TGTGCCAGCAGTCCTGGACAGGGAACCTATGGCTACACCTTC. Protein: CASSPGQGTYGYTF.

The rearrangement joins TRBV4-1 to TRBJ2-5; 7 bases match TRBD1. This CDR3 contains 17 residues. Germline values: CDR1 MGHRA, CDR2 YSYEKL. V lost 5 bases, J lost 0 bases, and 12 bases stayed unmatched. Here the CDR3 DNA reads TGCGCCAGCAGCTCACTTCCGGGACAGATGTACCAAGAGACCCAGTACTTC. It codes for CASSSLPGQMYQETQYF.

This clone was counted a few times. The chain combines TRBV7-9 with TRBJ1-1; tentatively, D is TRBD1 (5 bases). The CDR3 has 16 residues. Germline V gene data show CDR1 as SEHNR and CDR2 as FQNEAQ (reference sequence). Trimming took 4 bases from V and 4 from J, leaving 19 bases between them. The CDR3 sequence: CASSSTRGGVITEAFF. CDR3 sequence (DNA): TGTGCCAGCAGCTCGACCCGGGGAGGGGTCATCACTGAAGCTTTCTTT. The full variable domain, its missing parts supplied by reference TRBV7-9 and TRBJ1-1, is DTGVSQNPRHKITKRGQNVTFRCDPISEHNRLYWYRQTLGQGPEFLTYFQNEAQLEKSRLLSDRFSAERPKGSFSTLEIQRTEQGDSAMYLCASSSTRGGVITEAFFGQGTRLTVV.

As for this clone: This CDR3 is also generated by other DNA sequences in the sample. The rearrangement joins TRBV28 to TRBJ1-3, with D hard to call. Germline loops: CDR1 MDHEN, CDR2 SYDVKM. The CDR3 is 13 amino acids. Trimming left V 8 bases short and J 1 base short, with 9 bases between. Here the CDR3 DNA reads TGTGCCAGCTCTCTCCCTTCTGGAAACACCATATATTTT. Protein sequence: CASSLPSGNTIYF.